The clone carrying this TCR beta chain has ten or more counts. The antigen remains undetermined. This specimen belongs to a study of human T cells and chemical hapten exposure. Study conclusions and caveats: DPC sensitization produced no change in TCRs with frequency above 1 in 1000.

The V gene's germline CDR1 is SGHTA and CDR2 FQGNSA. The CDR3 has 17 residues. After removal of 2 bases from V and 9 bases from J, the junction contained 12 bases not matched to a gene. TCRdb itself ran the RACE reads through MiXCR, one entry per CDR3 protein. The repertoire holds around 350,000 distinct CDR3 sequences, with about 5% as singletons. Time point: pre-sensitization, week 0. Regarding treatment: therapeutic diphenylcyclopropenone sensitization with weekly scalp DPC. At every patch-test visit, blood was drawn before the patch test was applied. This sample comprised whole blood, obtained in connection with sensitization to the hapten diphenylcyclopropenone (DPC). V usage is TRBV7-2 and J usage is TRBJ2-3, with 12 positions matching TRBD2. The clonotype comes from a woman under 30 with alopecia areata. Some clones in this sample may be carry-over from other donors' samples. DNA for the CDR3: TGTGCCAGCAGCTTAATGATGGCTAGCGGGGGGGCGGACACGCAGTATTTT. Residues: CASSLMMASGGADTQYF. Drawing the rest from reference TRBV7-2 and TRBJ2-3, the complete variable domain is GAGVSQSPSNKVTEKGKDVELRCDPISGHTALYWYRQSLGQGLEFLIYFQGNSAPDKSGLPSDRFSAERTGGSVSTLTIQRTQQEDSAVYLCASSLMMASGGADTQYFGPGTRLTVL.